This T cell receptor (beta chain) came from a study of shared clonotypes between healthy human individuals. Study-level results: The authors sampled blood alone, and tissue repertoires likely differ. Generation probabilities of non-shared clonotypes were lower (relative to those shared by all four donors).

Per the authors' pipeline: Junction-only immunoSEQ sequences carried no quality scores, so filtering differed. The repertoire was sequenced with immunoSEQ multiplex PCR; TCRdb's copy has only in-frame clones and lacks some. The V and J calls and the clone size are those of that table, but D and trimming were determined from the DNA. The table shows about 330,000 clones, with about nine tenths occurring only once. With respect to this clone: Its antigen is not identified. The junction differs from germline at one of its ends, possibly a read error.

Those who donated were healthy HIV-negative adults, with no recent acute infections or vaccinations reported. Germline loops: CDR1 SSHAT, CDR2 FNYEAQ (reference sequence). The CDR3 has 14 amino acids. The sequenced sample consisted of memory CD8+ T cells sorted from blood. Subset meaning: CD45RO+ cells pooled with CCR7-negative TemRA cells. The gene calls are TRBV7-7 and TRBJ2-7; 11 bases agree with TRBD1. This sequence was found in a man younger than 35 in good health. The CDR3 sequence: CASSVGQGAWEQYF. The CDR3 coding sequence is TGTGCTAGCAGCGTTGGACAGGGGGCTTGGGAGCAGTACTTC.